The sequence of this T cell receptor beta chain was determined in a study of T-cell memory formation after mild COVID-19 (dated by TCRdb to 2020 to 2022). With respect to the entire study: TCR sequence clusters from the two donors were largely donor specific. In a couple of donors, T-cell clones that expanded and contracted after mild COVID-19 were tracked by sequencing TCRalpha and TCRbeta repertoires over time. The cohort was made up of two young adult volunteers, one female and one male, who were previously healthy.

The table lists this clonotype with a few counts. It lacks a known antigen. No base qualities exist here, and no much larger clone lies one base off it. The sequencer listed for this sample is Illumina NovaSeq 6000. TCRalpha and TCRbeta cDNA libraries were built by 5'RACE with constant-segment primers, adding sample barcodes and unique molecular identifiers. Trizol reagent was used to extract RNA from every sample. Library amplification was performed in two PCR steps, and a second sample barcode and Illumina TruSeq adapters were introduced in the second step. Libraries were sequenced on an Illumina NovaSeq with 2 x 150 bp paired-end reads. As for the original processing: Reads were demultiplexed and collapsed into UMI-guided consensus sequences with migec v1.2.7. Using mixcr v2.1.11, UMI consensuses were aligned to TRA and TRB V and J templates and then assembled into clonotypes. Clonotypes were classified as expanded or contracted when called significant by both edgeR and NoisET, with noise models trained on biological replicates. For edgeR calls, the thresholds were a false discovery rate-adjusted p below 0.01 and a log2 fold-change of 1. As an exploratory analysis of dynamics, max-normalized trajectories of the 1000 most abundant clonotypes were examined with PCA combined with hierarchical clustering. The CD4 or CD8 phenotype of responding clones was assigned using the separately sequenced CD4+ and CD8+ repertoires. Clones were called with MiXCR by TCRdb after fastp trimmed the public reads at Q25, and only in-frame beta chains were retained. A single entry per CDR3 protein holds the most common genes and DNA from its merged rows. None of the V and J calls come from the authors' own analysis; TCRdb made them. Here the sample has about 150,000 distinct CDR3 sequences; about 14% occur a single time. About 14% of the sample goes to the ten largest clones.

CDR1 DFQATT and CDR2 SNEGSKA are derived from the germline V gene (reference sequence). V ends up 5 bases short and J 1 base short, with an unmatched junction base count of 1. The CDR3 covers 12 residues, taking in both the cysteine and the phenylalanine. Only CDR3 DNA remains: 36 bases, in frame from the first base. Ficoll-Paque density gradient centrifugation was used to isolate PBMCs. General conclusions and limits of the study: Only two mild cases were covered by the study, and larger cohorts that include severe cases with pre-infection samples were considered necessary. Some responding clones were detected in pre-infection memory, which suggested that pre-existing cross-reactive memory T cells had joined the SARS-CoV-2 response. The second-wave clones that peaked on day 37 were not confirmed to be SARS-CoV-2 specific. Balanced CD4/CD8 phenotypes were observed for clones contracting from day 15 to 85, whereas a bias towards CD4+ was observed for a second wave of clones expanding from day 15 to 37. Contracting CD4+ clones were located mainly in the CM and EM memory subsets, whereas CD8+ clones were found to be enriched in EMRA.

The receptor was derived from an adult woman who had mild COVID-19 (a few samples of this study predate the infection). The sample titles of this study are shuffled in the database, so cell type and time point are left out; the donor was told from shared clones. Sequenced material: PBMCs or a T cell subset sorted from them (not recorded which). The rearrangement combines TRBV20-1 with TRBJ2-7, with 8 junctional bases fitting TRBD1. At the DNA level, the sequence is TGCAGTGCTCAGGGGGCTTCCTACGAGCAGTACTTC. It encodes CSAQGASYEQYF.